The rows below give T cell receptor beta chains drawn from one sample of a study of T-cell memory formation after mild COVID-19. TCRdb re-called the 5' RACE reads through MiXCR, storing one row per CDR3 protein. Of fewer than 300,000 distinct CDR3 sequences listed, roughly 18% are singletons. Source material: PBMCs or a T cell subset sorted from them (not recorded which). The source of these receptors is a man aged 18 to 29 who had mild COVID-19 (a few samples of this study predate the infection). Cell type and time point are not known. Both conserved end residues are part of each CDR3. The order of the fields is V gene, J gene, D gene, clone size, CDR3 DNA, CDR3 protein. D genes are given only for firm matches. Where a row states a size, it is once, few, many or the class of an expanded clone; other rows omit it.

>TRBV6-5|TRBJ1-5|TRBD1|few
TGTGCCAGCAGCCGGACAGGGGGCTTCGGGAATCAGCCCCAGCATTTT
CASSRTGGFGNQPQHF
>TRBV7-9|TRBJ2-3|NA|few
TGTGCCAGCAGCTTACTCGTGTCAGGGCGGCCAGATACGCAGTATTTT
CASSLLVSGRPDTQYF
>TRBV4-2|TRBJ2-6|NA|few
TGTGCCAGCAGCCAAGTAGGGGCTGGGGCCAACGTCCTGACTTTC
CASSQVGAGANVLTF
>TRBV4-3|TRBJ2-5|NA|few
TGCGCCAGCAGCCAAACTGGGGGAGCTCAGGAGACCCAGTACTTC
CASSQTGGAQETQYF
>TRBV11-2|TRBJ2-3|TRBD2|few
TGTGCCAGCAGCTCACCAGCGGGGGGGCCTGAAGATACGCAGTATTTT
CASSSPAGGPEDTQYF
>TRBV7-2|TRBJ1-2|NA|many
TGTGCCAGCAGCAAAGGACAGATTTCCTATGGCTACACCTTC
CASSKGQISYGYTF
>TRBV7-9|TRBJ1-3|NA|NA
TGTGCCAGCAGCCCAGCCATGGGGACTGGAAACACCATATATTTT
CASSPAMGTGNTIYF
>TRBV6-4|TRBJ2-5|TRBD2|NA
TGTGCCAGCAGTGACTCTAGCGGGGGGCCAGAGACCCAGTACTTC
CASSDSSGGPETQYF
>TRBV10-3|TRBJ1-1|NA|few
TGTGCCATCAGTGACCCAGACAGGATGAACACTGAAGCTTTCTTT
CAISDPDRMNTEAFF
>TRBV15|TRBJ2-1|NA|few
TGTGCCACCAGCAGCGGGGGAAAATCCTACAATGAGCAGTTCTTC
CATSSGGKSYNEQFF
>TRBV13|TRBJ2-1|NA|few
TGTGCCAGCAGCTTGCCCCAGGCCAGCAGCGTGCAGTTCTTC
CASSLPQASSVQFF
>TRBV28|TRBJ1-1|NA|many
TGTGCCAGCAGCCCCCATGGAAACACTGAAGCTTTCTTT
CASSPHGNTEAFF
>TRBV6-6|TRBJ2-1|NA|NA
TGTGCCAGCACCAACGGGGCCGGTGAGCAGTTCTTC
CASTNGAGEQFF
>TRBV2|TRBJ2-1|NA|NA
TGTGCCAGTTCAGCCCGGAGTGAGCAGTTCTTC
CASSARSEQFF
>TRBV20-1|TRBJ1-5|NA|NA
TGCAGTGCTTTTAGTCAGCCCCAGCATTTT
CSAFSQPQHF